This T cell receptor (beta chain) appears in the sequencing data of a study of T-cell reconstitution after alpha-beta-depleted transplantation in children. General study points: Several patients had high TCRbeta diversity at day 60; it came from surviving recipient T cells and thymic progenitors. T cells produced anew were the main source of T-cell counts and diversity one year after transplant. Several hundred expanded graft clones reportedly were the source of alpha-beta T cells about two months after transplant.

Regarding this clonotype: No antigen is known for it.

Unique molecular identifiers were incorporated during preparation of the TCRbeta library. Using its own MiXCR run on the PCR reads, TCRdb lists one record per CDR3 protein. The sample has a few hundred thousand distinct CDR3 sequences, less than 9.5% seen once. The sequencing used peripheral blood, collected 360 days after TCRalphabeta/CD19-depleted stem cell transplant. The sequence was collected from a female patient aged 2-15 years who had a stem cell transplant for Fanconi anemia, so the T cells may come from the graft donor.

In DNA form, the CDR3 reads TGTGCCAGCAGTTTAAGGGGACTAGCGGGAGGGCCTCCCTACAATGAGCAGTTCTTC. Its protein product is CASSLRGLAGGPPYNEQFF. The J gene is TRBJ2-1, the V gene TRBV27; TRBD2 matches 16 bases. The CDR3 length is 19 residues. Germline CDR1 reads MNHEY; CDR2 reads SMNVEV (reference sequence). The V segment lost 2 bases and the J segment 2 bases; nucleotides outside the gene matches: 6.